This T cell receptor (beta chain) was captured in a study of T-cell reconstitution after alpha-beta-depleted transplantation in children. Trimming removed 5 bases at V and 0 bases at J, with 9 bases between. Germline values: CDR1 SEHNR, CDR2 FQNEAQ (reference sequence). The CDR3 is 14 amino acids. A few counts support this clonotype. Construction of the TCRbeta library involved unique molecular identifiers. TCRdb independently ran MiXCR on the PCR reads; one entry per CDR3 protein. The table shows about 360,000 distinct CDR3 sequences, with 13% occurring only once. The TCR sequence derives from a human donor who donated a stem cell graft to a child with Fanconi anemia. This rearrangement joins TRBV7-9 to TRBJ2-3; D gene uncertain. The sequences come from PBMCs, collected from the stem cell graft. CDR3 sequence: CASSTIGSTDTQYF. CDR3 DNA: TGTGCCAGCAGCACCATTGGAAGCACAGATACGCAGTATTTT.